This TCR beta chain was retrieved from a study of blood T cell repertoires in COVID-19. Study summary: Samples of COVID-19 (acute and convalescent) were obtained from the United States, Italy and Spain. PBMCs, B-cell-depleted T cells, or T cells provided the cDNA or gDNA that made up the material.

How the authors handled the data: Estimation of nucleated cell counts relied on the amplification of reference gene primers. TCRdb keeps only in-frame clones here, not all; method: immunoSEQ multiplex PCR. V, J and clone size were drawn from that table, and D and trimming were deduced from the DNA. The table lists about 57,000 clones, about nine tenths of them singletons. J gave up 3 bases and V 4 bases, and 4 bases lay outside the gene matches. Germline V CDR1 and CDR2: GTSNPN, SVGIG (reference sequence). The CDR3 spans 14 residues. This chain connects TRBV30 to TRBJ2-1, with 9 bases fitting TRBD1. The source is a man in his 60s with acute or convalescent COVID-19. What was sequenced was peripheral blood. CDR3: CAWTNRGLYNEQFF. CDR3 DNA: TGTGCCTGGACAAACAGGGGGCTCTACAATGAGCAGTTCTTC. Full variable domain (outside the CDR3, taken from reference TRBV30 and TRBJ2-1): SQTIHQWPATLVQPVGSPLSLECTVEGTSNPNLYWYRQAAGRGLQLLFYSVGIGQISSEVPQNLSASRPQDRQFILSSKKLLLSDSGFYLCAWTNRGLYNEQFFGPGTRLTVL.